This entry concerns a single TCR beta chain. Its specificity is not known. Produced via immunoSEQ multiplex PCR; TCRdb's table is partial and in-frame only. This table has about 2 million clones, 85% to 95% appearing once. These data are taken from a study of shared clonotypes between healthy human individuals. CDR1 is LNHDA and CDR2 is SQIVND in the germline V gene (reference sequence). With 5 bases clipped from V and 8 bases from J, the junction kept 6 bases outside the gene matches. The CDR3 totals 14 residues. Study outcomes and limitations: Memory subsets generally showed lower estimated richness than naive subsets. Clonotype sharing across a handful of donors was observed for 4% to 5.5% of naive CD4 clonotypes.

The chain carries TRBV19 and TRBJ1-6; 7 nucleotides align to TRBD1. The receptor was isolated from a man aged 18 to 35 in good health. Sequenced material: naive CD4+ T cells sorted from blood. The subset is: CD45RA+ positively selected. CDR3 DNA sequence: TGTGCCAGTAGTGGGGCAGGGGGTCATTCACCCCTCCACTTT. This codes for CASSGAGGHSPLHF.